A selection of T cell receptor beta chains follows, all from one sample in a study of vaccination effects on CD4 cells after COVID-19. The method was immunoSEQ multiplex PCR; TCRdb's version includes in-frame clones alone and lacks a portion of them. The table lists about 15,000 clones, approximately 83% of them singletons. These receptors' antigens are unknown. This specimen consisted of CD4+ T cells from PBMCs cultured with HCoV-NL63 spike peptides, obtained after COVID-19 vaccination. Receptors originate from a human donor who had a prior SARS-CoV-2 infection. Each CDR3 is given with its conserved first and last residue. Each record gives: J gene, D gene, V gene, clone size, CDR3 protein, CDR3 DNA. A D gene is named only where the DNA matches it firmly. Size is stated for part of the rows, as once, few or many counts, or as a class when the clone is expanded.

J: TRBJ2-3; D: -; V: TRBV7-2; size: -; CDR3: CASTGALGTDTQYF; DNA: TGTGCCAGTACCGGGGCACTCGGCACAGATACGCAGTATTTT
J: TRBJ2-7; D: -; V: TRBV7-9; size: few; CDR3: CASSLGVLGAEQYF; DNA: TGTGCCAGCAGCTTAGGTGTCTTGGGGGCCGAGCAGTACTTC
J: TRBJ2-3; D: TRBD1; V: TRBV3-1/TRBV3-2; size: large; CDR3: CASSRTGTGTDTQYF; DNA: TGTGCCAGCAGCCGTACCGGGACAGGCACAGATACGCAGTATTTT
J: TRBJ2-5; D: -; V: TRBV5-1; size: -; CDR3: CASSLMSAEETQYF; DNA: TGCGCCAGCAGCTTGATGTCAGCAGAAGAGACCCAGTACTTC
J: TRBJ2-3; D: -; V: TRBV7-2; size: -; CDR3: CASSLGAWSTDTQYF; DNA: TGTGCCAGCAGCTTAGGGGCTTGGAGCACAGATACGCAGTATTTT
J: TRBJ2-7; D: TRBD1; V: TRBV5-4; size: once; CDR3: CAGGTGGSYEQYF; DNA: TGTGCCGGCGGGACAGGGGGTTCCTACGAGCAGTACTTC
J: TRBJ1-3; D: -; V: TRBV5-4; size: -; CDR3: CASSSGPSSGNTIYF; DNA: TGTGCCAGCAGCTCCGGGCCGAGCTCTGGAAACACCATATATTTT
J: TRBJ2-3; D: TRBD2; V: TRBV19; size: few; CDR3: CASSILGGGNTDTQYF; DNA: TGTGCCAGTAGTATATTAGGCGGGGGTAACACAGATACGCAGTATTTT
J: TRBJ1-1; D: -; V: TRBV9; size: -; CDR3: CASSVETVHTEAFF; DNA: TGTGCCAGCAGCGTAGAGACAGTGCACACTGAAGCTTTCTTT
J: TRBJ2-1; D: TRBD2; V: TRBV2; size: -; CDR3: CASSRFRSSGGTLHDEQFF; DNA: TGTGCCAGCAGTCGCTTCCGGTCGAGCGGGGGCACACTACACGATGAGCAGTTCTTC
J: TRBJ1-2; D: -; V: TRBV20-1; size: -; CDR3: CSVRDYGYTF; DNA: TGCAGTGTAAGGGACTATGGCTACACCTTC
J: TRBJ2-3; D: -; V: TRBV21-1; size: once; CDR3: CASSKAPVDSGRAGLTDTQYF; DNA: TGTGCCAGCAGCAAAGCCCCGGTTGATAGCGGGAGGGCCGGGTTAACAGATACGCAGTATTTT
J: TRBJ1-2; D: -; V: TRBV7-9; size: -; CDR3: CASSPPQGGYTF; DNA: TGTGCCAGCAGTCCCCCCCAGGGAGGCTACACCTTC
J: TRBJ2-1; D: TRBD2; V: TRBV7-9; size: once; CDR3: CASSPTSGYNEQFF; DNA: TGTGCCAGCAGCCCCACTAGCGGATACAATGAGCAGTTCTTC
J: TRBJ1-5; D: -; V: TRBV2; size: -; CDR3: CASSLNQPQHF; DNA: TGTGCCAGCAGCCTAAATCAGCCCCAGCATTTT
J: TRBJ1-3; D: TRBD1; V: TRBV5-1; size: -; CDR3: CASSTGTAGNTIYF; DNA: TGCGCCAGCAGCACCGGGACAGCCGGAAACACCATATATTTT
J: TRBJ2-5; D: TRBD2; V: TRBV5-5; size: -; CDR3: CASSLGTSGSGGRETQYF; DNA: TGTGCCAGCAGCTTGGGGACTAGCGGGAGCGGAGGGCGGGAGACCCAGTACTTC
J: TRBJ1-2; D: -; V: TRBV4-2; size: -; CDR3: CASSQEHRGYYGYTF; DNA: TGTGCCAGCAGCCAGGAACACCGGGGATACTATGGCTACACCTTC
J: TRBJ2-1; D: -; V: TRBV7-8; size: -; CDR3: CASSLVPGIGNEQFF; DNA: TGTGCCAGCAGCTTAGTTCCGGGGATCGGAAATGAGCAGTTCTTC
J: TRBJ2-5; D: -; V: TRBV7-2; size: -; CDR3: CASSFAPWPQETQYF; DNA: TGTGCCAGCAGCTTCGCCCCATGGCCCCAAGAGACCCAGTACTTC
J: TRBJ2-2; D: -; V: TRBV6-5; size: -; CDR3: CASRGRNTGELFF; DNA: TGTGCCAGCAGAGGCAGGAACACCGGGGAGCTGTTTTTT
J: TRBJ1-1; D: -; V: TRBV23-1; size: -; CDR3: CASSRKPRGPMNTEAFF; DNA: TGCGCCAGCAGTCGAAAACCCAGGGGCCCCATGAACACTGAAGCTTTCTTT
J: TRBJ1-6; D: -; V: TRBV7-9; size: once; CDR3: CASSHGQFNSPLHF; DNA: TGTGCCAGCAGCCACGGACAGTTTAACTCACCCCTCCACTTT
J: TRBJ1-5; D: -; V: TRBV25-1; size: -; CDR3: CASSPAQGNQPQHF; DNA: TGTGCCAGCAGTCCGGCCCAGGGTAATCAGCCCCAGCATTTT
J: TRBJ1-2; D: TRBD1; V: TRBV19; size: -; CDR3: CASTRGTGGYYGYTF; DNA: TGTGCCAGTACCAGAGGGACAGGGGGCTACTATGGCTACACCTTC
J: TRBJ1-6; D: -; V: TRBV9; size: -; CDR3: CASSVVWGSSLAYNSPLHF; DNA: TGTGCCAGCAGCGTAGTATGGGGAAGTTCGCTGGCTTACAATTCACCCCTCCACTTT